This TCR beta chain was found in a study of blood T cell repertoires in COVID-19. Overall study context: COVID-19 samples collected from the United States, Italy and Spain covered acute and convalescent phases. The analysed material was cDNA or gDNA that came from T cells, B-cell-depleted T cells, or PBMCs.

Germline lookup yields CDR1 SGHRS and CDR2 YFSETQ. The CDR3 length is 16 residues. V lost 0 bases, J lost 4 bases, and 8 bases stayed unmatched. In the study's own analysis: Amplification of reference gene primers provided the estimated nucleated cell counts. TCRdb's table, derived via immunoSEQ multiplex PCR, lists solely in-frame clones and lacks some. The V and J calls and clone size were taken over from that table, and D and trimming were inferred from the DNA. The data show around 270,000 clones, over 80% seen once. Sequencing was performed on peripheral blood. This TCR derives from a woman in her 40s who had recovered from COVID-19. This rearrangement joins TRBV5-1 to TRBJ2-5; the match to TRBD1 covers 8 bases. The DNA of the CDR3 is TGCGCCAGCAGCTTGGATAGCAGGGGGCGGGGAGAGACCCAGTACTTC. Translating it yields CASSLDSRGRGETQYF. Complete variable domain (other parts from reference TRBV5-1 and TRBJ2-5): KAGVTQTPRYLIKTRGQQVTLSCSPISGHRSVSWYQQTPGQGLQFLFEYFSETQRNKGNFPGRFSGRQFSNSRSEMNVSTLELGDSALYLCASSLDSRGRGETQYFGPGTRLLVL.